This T cell receptor beta chain is from a study of blood T cell repertoires in COVID-19. Study background: The origin of the acute and convalescent COVID-19 samples was the United States, Italy and Spain. The cDNA or gDNA used as material had been derived from T cells, B-cell-depleted T cells, or PBMCs.

In the original workflow: Reference gene primer amplification gave estimated nucleated cell counts. Profiling relied on immunoSEQ multiplex PCR, and the TCRdb table lists in-frame clones only, not all of them. V and J calls and clone size are those listed in that table; D and trimming were worked out from the DNA. The repertoire holds 150,000 to 200,000 clones, with approximately 91% as singletons. Trimming removed 5 bases from V and 4 bases from J; junction bases left unmatched: 15. Germline loops: CDR1 ENHRY, CDR2 SYGVKD. The CDR3 loop spans 18 amino acids. This receptor was obtained from a man between 65 and 80 years old with active or convalescent COVID-19. The V and J genes are TRBV10-3 and TRBJ1-5; 9 bases agree with TRBD1. Sequencing input: peripheral blood. The DNA for the CDR3 is TGTGCCATCAGTCGCTGGCCCGGGACAGGGACCGTTAATCAGCCCCAGCATTTT. Translating gives CAISRWPGTGTVNQPQHF.